These T cell receptor beta chains were read from a single sample in a study of T cells after posttransplantation cyclophosphamide. Sequencing used immunoSEQ multiplex PCR; TCRdb keeps in-frame clones, though not all of them. The data contain thousands of clones, approximately 80% of them singletons. This specimen was CD4+ T cells sorted from blood, taken approximately 1,100 days after allogeneic stem cell transplant with posttransplant cyclophosphamide. The receptors stem from a female patient aged 40-50 years who received an allogeneic stem cell transplant from a related donor, was CMV-positive, and had no GVHD. The graft donor may have contributed some T cells. Both conserved end residues are part of each CDR3. The D gene is left open where the match is weak. A clone size is listed for some rows: how often the clone was seen (once, few, many), or a class if it is expanded.

d_call j_call clone_size v_call cdr3_aa cdr3_nt
NA TRBJ2-1 NA TRBV5-1 CASTLEGEGAYNEQFF TGCGCCAGCACTCTTGAGGGGGAGGGGGCCTACAATGAGCAGTTCTTC
TRBD1 TRBJ1-6 NA TRBV19 CASSIGQGAQNSPLHF TGTGCCAGTAGTATAGGACAGGGGGCGCAAAATTCCCCCCTCCACTTT
TRBD1 TRBJ2-3 few TRBV11-3 CASSPRQGATDTQYF TGTGCCAGCAGCCCTAGACAGGGGGCAACAGATACGCAGTATTTT
NA TRBJ1-2 NA TRBV4-1 CASSQVRNYGYTF TGCGCCAGCAGCCAAGTGAGGAACTATGGCTACACCTTC
NA TRBJ2-5 NA TRBV2 CASSPERAQYF TGTGCCAGCAGTCCCGAGAGGGCCCAGTACTTC
NA TRBJ1-3 NA TRBV10-3 CATESGNTIYF TGTGCCACGGAGTCTGGAAACACCATATATTTT
NA TRBJ2-1 NA TRBV19 CASSIVGNYNEQFF TGTGCCAGTAGTATAGTTGGCAATTACAATGAGCAGTTCTTC
NA TRBJ1-2 NA TRBV7-2 CASSPWGDPNYGYTF TGTGCCAGCAGCCCCTGGGGCGATCCTAACTATGGCTACACCTTC
TRBD2 TRBJ2-1 NA TRBV4-1 CASSQVPSGGYNEQFF TGCGCCAGCAGCCAAGTACCTAGCGGGGGTTACAATGAGCAGTTCTTC
TRBD1 TRBJ1-5 NA TRBV27 CASSGGGIQPQHF TGTGCCAGCAGTGGAGGGGGCATTCAGCCCCAGCATTTT
TRBD2 TRBJ2-3 NA TRBV5-1 CASSSLAGGRTDTQYF TGCGCCAGCAGCTCACTAGCGGGGGGACGCACAGATACGCAGTATTTT
TRBD1 TRBJ2-6 NA TRBV27 CASTRQGGGSGANVLTF TGTGCCAGCACAAGACAGGGGGGGGGCTCTGGGGCCAACGTCCTGACTTTC
TRBD1 TRBJ2-2 NA TRBV5-5 CASSIGQGATGELFF TGTGCCAGCAGCATTGGACAGGGGGCGACCGGGGAGCTGTTTTTT
TRBD2 TRBJ2-3 NA TRBV5-1 CASSVSSGPSTDTQYF TGCGCCAGCAGCGTTTCTAGCGGCCCGAGCACAGATACGCAGTATTTT
NA TRBJ1-2 NA TRBV4-1 CASSQDWTRVMNYGYTF TGCGCCAGCAGCCAAGATTGGACTAGGGTGATGAACTATGGCTACACCTTC
NA TRBJ1-4 NA TRBV6-5 CASSWGRGYNEKLFF TGTGCCAGCAGCTGGGGGAGGGGGTATAATGAAAAACTGTTTTTT
TRBD2 TRBJ2-7 NA TRBV7-2 CASSSSGGSYEQYF TGTGCCAGCAGCTCGAGCGGGGGGTCATACGAGCAGTACTTC
TRBD2 TRBJ2-2 NA TRBV19 CASISLGTSGNTGELFF TGTGCCAGTATTTCCCTCGGGACTAGCGGGAACACCGGGGAGCTGTTTTTT
NA TRBJ1-6 once TRBV6-5 CASTSGESNSPLHF TGTGCCAGCACCTCAGGGGAGTCAAATTCACCCCTCCACTTT
TRBD2 TRBJ2-3 NA TRBV5-6 CASRGTSGGNTQYF TGTGCCAGCAGGGGGACTAGCGGGGGGAATACGCAGTATTTT
NA TRBJ1-1 NA TRBV5-1 CASSYRRDTEAFF TGCGCCAGCAGCTACCGACGGGACACTGAAGCTTTCTTT
TRBD2 TRBJ2-2 NA TRBV4-1 CASSQPASGPHGELFF TGCGCCAGCAGCCAACCGGCTAGCGGGCCCCACGGGGAGCTGTTTTTT
TRBD1 TRBJ1-2 few TRBV6-1 CASSEQVQGARYGYTF TGTGCCAGCAGTGAGCAGGTACAGGGGGCGCGCTATGGCTACACCTTC
TRBD1 TRBJ2-1 NA TRBV19 CASSIRQGASEQFF TGTGCCAGTAGTATCAGGCAGGGGGCGAGTGAGCAGTTCTTC
TRBD1 TRBJ2-7 few TRBV29-1 CSGWGTGGLGEQYF TGCAGCGGATGGGGGACAGGGGGCCTGGGGGAGCAGTACTTC
TRBD1 TRBJ1-5 NA TRBV4-1 CASSQAPNRGPSQPQHF TGCGCCAGCAGCCAAGCCCCGAACAGGGGGCCCAGCCAGCCCCAGCATTTT
NA TRBJ2-1 NA TRBV5-8 CASSPREYSSYNEQFF TGTGCCAGCAGCCCGAGGGAGTACAGCTCCTACAATGAGCAGTTCTTC
NA TRBJ2-2 NA TRBV7-3 CASSLTMQGTGELFF TGTGCCAGCAGCTTAACGATGCAGGGCACCGGGGAGCTGTTTTTT
NA TRBJ2-5 NA TRBV4-1 CASSQDVESSGYF TGCGCCAGCAGCCAAGATGTTGAGTCCTCGGGATACTTC